One and the same sample provided the 18 T cell receptor beta chains below, sequenced in a study of T cells in tuberculosis. Time point specified: new active TB diagnosis, blood taken before or within 7 days of starting treatment. The data were produced by immunoSEQ multiplex PCR, yet TCRdb's version contains in-frame clones alone and is incomplete. The sample records roughly 35,000 clones, about 91% being singletons. Sequences were derived from PBMCs, sampled at tuberculosis diagnosis. The source of these receptors is an adult with tuberculosis. Some clones in this sample may be carry-over from other donors' samples.

The chain joins TRBV29-1 to TRBJ1-2, with 9 bases lining up with TRBD1. Losses at the gene ends were 4 bases for V and 4 bases for J; bases not matched to a gene: 4. The CDR3 loop spans 13 amino acids. Germline loops: CDR1 SQVTM, CDR2 ANQGSEA. The CDR3, as DNA: TGCAGCGTTGGAGGGACAGGGCCCTATGGCTACACCTTC. This codes for CSVGGTGPYGYTF.

The rearrangement links TRBV5-4 to TRBJ2-4, with 16 bases aligning to TRBD2. The CDR3 spans 17 residues. V dropped 3 bases and J dropped 7; count of bases not matched to a gene: 7. Germline V gene sequence: CDR1 SGHNT, CDR2 YYREEE (reference sequence). The CDR3 sequence: CASSSGTSGGALNIQYF. In nucleotides, the CDR3 is TGTGCCAGCAGCTCCGGGACTAGCGGGGGGGCATTGAACATTCAGTACTTC.

There are a few counts of this clone. The CDR3 here is CASNDPERDMNTEAFF. The CDR3 coding sequence is TGTGCCAGCAACGATCCTGAGAGAGATATGAACACTGAAGCTTTCTTT. The chain joins TRBV11-3 to TRBJ1-1; the D is unclear. The CDR3 sequence is 16 residues long. Germline values: CDR1 SGHNT, CDR2 YENEEA. V lost 7 bases to trimming and J lost 0 bases, with 18 bases between them.

Of note for this clone: Relative to the germline gene, one junction end is altered; a read error may explain this. The chain combines TRBV14 with TRBJ2-7, with no clear D. The CDR3 is made up of 13 amino acids. Germline CDR1 is SGHDN and CDR2 is FVKESK. The CDR3 here is CASRQGSSYEQYF. CDR3 DNA: TGTGCCAGCAGACAAGGCTCTAGTTACGAGCAGTACTTC.

This chain joins TRBV2 and TRBJ1-5; 10 bases map to TRBD1. Trimming at V came to 6 bases and at J to 4 bases, leaving 0 bases not matched to a gene. The CDR3 consists of 13 residues. CDR1 and CDR2 from the germline V gene are SNHLY and FYNNEI. CDR3: CASRGQGNQPQHF. In DNA, the CDR3 is TGTGCCAGCAGGGGACAGGGGAATCAGCCCCAGCATTTT.

The chain carries TRBV18 and TRBJ1-1; D is undetermined. Trimming took off 3 bases at V and 4 bases at J, with 15 bases between the two ends. Germline V gives CDR1 KGHSH, CDR2 LQKENI. CDR3 length: 15 residues. In DNA, the CDR3 is TGTGCCAGCTCACCCTCCTTTGGGGAGGGCACTGAAGCTTTCTTT. It specifies CASSPSFGEGTEAFF. Supplemented by reference TRBV18 and TRBJ1-1, the full variable domain reads NAGVMQNPRHLVRRRGQEARLRCSPMKGHSHVYWYRQLPEEGLKFMVYLQKENIIDESGMPKERFSAEFPKEGPSILRIQQVVRGDSAAYFCASSPSFGEGTEAFFGQGTRLTVV.

The chain couples TRBV21-1 to TRBJ1-3. TRBV21-1 is tagged as a pseudogene. There are 17 residues in the CDR3. The DNA of the CDR3 is TGTGCCAGCAGCAAAAGGGCCCGGGGGGCTCCCGGAAACACCATATATTTT. Translation: CASSKRARGAPGNTIYF.

This chain connects TRBV6-1 to TRBJ1-4; D might be TRBD1 (5 bases). Trimming took 3 bases from V and 10 from J, leaving 18 bases between them. Germline V gene data show CDR1 as MNHNS and CDR2 as SASEGT. CDR3 length equals 15 residues. CDR3 sequence reads: CASSDRVVGGGKLFF. DNA for the CDR3: TGTGCCAGCAGTGACAGGGTGGTAGGTGGTGGAAAACTGTTTTTT.

The chain links TRBV27 to TRBJ1-2; D remains ambiguous. The CDR3 is made up of 14 amino acids. In germline, CDR1 is MNHEY, CDR2 SMNVEV (reference sequence). The ends were cut back, 6 bases at V and 0 bases at J, with 11 bases in the middle. This CDR3 is CASRSSRTNYGYTF. The CDR3 coding sequence is TGTGCCAGCAGATCGTCCAGGACTAACTATGGCTACACCTTC.

A few counts support this clone. V usage is TRBV4-2 and J usage is TRBJ2-7; 7 nucleotides match TRBD1. This CDR3 contains 15 residues. V trimming: 2 bases; J trimming: 2 bases; junction bases outside the gene matches: 6. Germline CDR1 LGHNA, CDR2 YNFKEQ. In DNA form, the CDR3 reads TGTGCCAGCAGCCAACGGACAGGCGCGCCCTACGAGCAGTACTTC. It translates to CASSQRTGAPYEQYF.

The chain carries TRBV7-9 and TRBJ2-1, with 11 bases lining up with TRBD1. Germline lookup yields CDR1 SEHNR and CDR2 FQNEAQ (reference sequence). The CDR3 extends over 15 amino acids. The junction had 0 bases not matched to a gene; V was cut back by 5 bases and J by 0 bases. CDR3 nucleotides: TGTGCCAGCAGCGGACAGGGGGCCTCCTACAATGAGCAGTTCTTC. Its translation is CASSGQGASYNEQFF.

The chain recombines TRBV29-1 with TRBJ2-1; TRBD1 is a possible D gene (6 bases). The germline gives CDR1 SQVTM, CDR2 ANQGSEA. This CDR3 has 14 amino acids. V lost 3 bases and J 10 bases, leaving 19 bases between the germline ends. CDR3 sequence reads: CSVDETGFLGEQFF. The CDR3 nucleotides are TGCAGCGTTGATGAGACAGGTTTTTTAGGGGAGCAGTTCTTC.

The V and J genes are TRBV5-1 and TRBJ2-1; 9 bases are shared with TRBD1. V lost 4 bases to trimming and J lost 4 bases; unmatched junction nucleotides: 15. CDR3 length: 18 amino acids. Germline V CDR1 and CDR2: SGHRS, YFSETQ. The DNA for the CDR3 is TGCGCCAGCAGCATTAATTCTGGACAGGGGCGGGTATACAATGAGCAGTTCTTC. Translation: CASSINSGQGRVYNEQFF.

The J gene is TRBJ2-3, the V gene TRBV12-5, with 11 bases that match TRBD1. The CDR3 has 16 amino acids. The V and J ends lost 5 bases and 2 bases, in that order; junction bases with no gene match: 6. From germline, CDR1 is LGHNT and CDR2 FRNRAP. CDR3 in amino acids: CASGPGTGGITDTQYF. CDR3 in DNA: TGTGCTAGTGGTCCCGGGACAGGGGGTATCACAGATACGCAGTATTTT.

In regard to this clone: Other nucleotide sequences in the sample specify the same CDR3. This chain connects TRBV30 to TRBJ2-7; D is unclear. CDR3 size: 11 residues. From germline, CDR1 is GTSNPN and CDR2 SVGIG (reference sequence). V was shortened by 3 bases and J by 3 bases, with 6 bases between the two germline ends. The CDR3 bases are TGTGCCTGGAGCGCCGGCTACGAGCAGTACTTC. This translates into CAWSAGYEQYF.

This clone was observed a handful of times. This chain uses TRBV6-5 with TRBJ1-5, with a weak D call TRBD1 (5 bases). This CDR3 spans 15 amino acids. Germline CDR1 reads MNHEY; CDR2 reads SVGAGI. V lost 5 bases and J lost 5, with 16 bases in between. The CDR3 DNA is TGTGCCAGCAGTCCGGACCCTCAGGGCCATCAGCCCCAGCATTTT. This encodes CASSPDPQGHQPQHF.

The sample holds a few counts of this clone. This chain uses TRBV6-5 with TRBJ1-6; D possibly corresponds to TRBD1 (5 bases). The CDR3 length is 13 residues. CDR1 is MNHEY and CDR2 is SVGAGI in the germline V gene. V was cut by 6 bases and J by 5 bases, with 8 bases left in between. The CDR3 loop reads CASSGGNNSPLHF. CDR3 DNA sequence: TGTGCCAGCAGCGGGGGTAATAATTCACCCCTCCACTTT.

This sequence joins TRBV5-1 and TRBJ2-1; 10 bases line up with TRBD2. CDR3 size: 16 residues. Germline V gene data show CDR1 as SGHRS and CDR2 as YFSETQ. Trimming cost V 3 bases and J 5 bases; bases outside gene matches: 8. CDR3 bases: TGCGCCAGCAGCTGGTCTATAGCGGGGGGTAACAATGAGCAGTTCTTC. Its translation: CASSWSIAGGNNEQFF.